The 12 T cell receptor beta chains reported below all come from one sample, sequenced in a study of blood T cell repertoires in COVID-19. Sequenced by immunoSEQ multiplex PCR; TCRdb stores in-frame clones only, minus some. Found here are 95,000 to 150,000 clones, over 80% of them singletons; the top ten hold roughly 3.5%. Sample: PBMCs or T cells enriched from blood (not recorded which). The source of these receptors is a woman in her twenties or thirties who had recovered from COVID-19.

V is TRBV12-3 or TRBV12-4 and J is TRBJ1-4, with D maybe TRBD1 (5 bases). Trimming shortened V by 6 bases and J by 8 bases, and 13 bases separated the two germline ends. The CDR3 sequence is 13 residues long. The CDR3 region has the DNA TGTGCCAGCAGGGCGTTTGGGGGGGAAAAACTGTTTTTT. Amino acids: CASRAFGGEKLFF.

The rearrangement links TRBV28 to TRBJ2-1; the D gene is possibly TRBD2 (6 bases). Germline values: CDR1 MDHEN, CDR2 SYDVKM. V shed 5 bases and J shed 3 bases, with 14 bases lying between them. The CDR3 sequence is 15 residues long. The CDR3 DNA follows: TGTGCCAGCAGTGCGACTAGTCCGGGCTACAATGAGCAGTTCTTC. This translates into CASSATSPGYNEQFF.

The gene calls are TRBV18 and TRBJ2-3; possibly TRBD2 for D (5 bases). Germline CDR1 and CDR2: KGHSH and LQKENI. The CDR3 covers 14 residues. Trimming pared 1 base from V and 2 bases from J, leaving 7 bases between. The CDR3 nucleotides read TGTGCCAGCTCACCACAGCGGTCCACAGATACGCAGTATTTT. Translating gives CASSPQRSTDTQYF.

V usage is TRBV5-1 and J usage is TRBJ2-1, with D possibly TRBD2 on 7 matching bases. The V end was cut by 8 bases, the J end by 2 bases, with 17 bases between. The length of the CDR3 is 15 residues. The germline V gene has CDR1 SGHRS and CDR2 YFSETQ. DNA for the CDR3: TGCGCCAGTCAAAGGGGGGGAGGGACCTACAATGAGCAGTTCTTC. It specifies CASQRGGGTYNEQFF.

The chain recombines TRBV25-1 with TRBJ2-3; weak D call: TRBD1 (6 bases). The germline gives CDR1 MGHDK, CDR2 SYGVNS. Trimming stripped 3 bases from V and 1 base from J, with 11 bases between. The CDR3 loop spans 15 amino acids. Here the CDR3 reads CASSDSAGGTDTQYF. DNA for the CDR3: TGTGCCAGCAGTGACTCGGCAGGGGGCACAGATACGCAGTATTTT.

The rearrangement joins TRBV27 to TRBJ1-1, with D hard to call. V dropped 7 bases and J dropped 3 bases, with 18 bases sitting between them. The CDR3 is 15 residues long. Germline CDR1 is MNHEY and CDR2 is SMNVEV (reference sequence). CDR3 DNA sequence: TGTGCCAGCACCGCCCGGGAAGGGTTCGACACTGAAGCTTTCTTT. Its protein product is CASTAREGFDTEAFF.

This clone was recorded once. This chain's CDR3 is CASRRSSGGGTEAFF. The DNA of the CDR3 is TGTGCCAGCAGACGATCATCAGGGGGTGGGACTGAAGCTTTCTTT. The chain is built from TRBV6-5 and TRBJ1-1; 7 bases are shared with TRBD1. Germline assignment: CDR1 MNHEY and CDR2 SVGAGI. V shed 6 bases, J shed 5 bases, and the junction held 12 bases outside the gene matches. CDR3 length: 15 amino acids.

The rearrangement links TRBV7-6 to TRBJ1-3, with 8 bases lining up with TRBD1. This CDR3 spans 15 amino acids. Germline CDR1 is SGHVS and CDR2 is FNYEAQ. With V trimmed by 5 bases and J by 4 bases, 7 bases remained unmatched. The CDR3 spells CASSGRRDRGNTIYF. CDR3 bases: TGTGCCAGCAGCGGACGGAGGGACAGGGGAAACACCATATATTTT.

The chain recombines TRBV7-9 with TRBJ1-4; D remains ambiguous. Germline V lookup: CDR1 SEHNR, CDR2 FQNEAQ (reference sequence). V shed 7 bases and J shed 8 bases, with 17 bases lying between them. This CDR3 comprises 14 residues. This chain's CDR3 is CASNGPGGGEKLFF. The CDR3 region has the DNA TGTGCCAGCAACGGTCCGGGTGGTGGCGAAAAACTGTTTTTT.

The chain employs TRBV5-1 and TRBJ1-4; 11 nucleotides align to TRBD1. V was pared by 4 bases and J by 0 bases, with 5 bases of the junction left unmatched. This CDR3 region has 17 residues. Germline CDR1 SGHRS, CDR2 YFSETQ. CDR3 amino acids: CASSLGQGAATNEKLFF. As DNA, the CDR3 is TGCGCCAGCAGCCTCGGACAGGGGGCGGCAACTAATGAAAAACTGTTTTTT.

The J gene is TRBJ2-1, the V gene TRBV18; D is possibly TRBD2 (5 bases). The length of the CDR3 is 15 residues. Looked up from germline, CDR1 is KGHSH and CDR2 is LQKENI. Trimming left V 2 bases short and J 6 bases short, with 14 bases between. The CDR3 region is CASSPFLTRGNEQFF. CDR3 DNA sequence: TGTGCCAGCTCACCATTTCTGACACGGGGCAATGAGCAGTTCTTC.

CDR3 DNA sequence: TGTGCCAGCTCCCCAGACAGGGGAGGTCAGCCCCAGCATTTT. Translation: CASSPDRGGQPQHF. This chain joins TRBV18 and TRBJ1-5, with TRBD1 matching 8 bases. V was pared by 6 bases and J by 6 bases, with 7 bases of the junction left unmatched. The CDR3 is made up of 14 amino acids. Germline V lookup: CDR1 KGHSH, CDR2 LQKENI. Filled out from reference TRBV18 and TRBJ1-5, the complete variable domain reads NAGVMQNPRHLVRRRGQEARLRCSPMKGHSHVYWYRQLPEEGLKFMVYLQKENIIDESGMPKERFSAEFPKEGPSILRIQQVVRGDSAAYFCASSPDRGGQPQHFGDGTRLSIL.